The 13 T cell receptor beta chains given below trace back to one sample, sequenced in a study of T cell repertoires and leukemia-associated antigens. The antigens these receptors bind are not known. TCRdb recomputed calls from the 5' RACE reads with MiXCR, one row per CDR3 protein. The sample lists over 8,500 distinct CDR3 sequences; 43% were seen once. Sequencing was carried out using CD3+ T cells sorted from blood and cultured. These receptors were obtained from a female donor in good health.

This clonotype was seen many times. This may arise from a read error, as a much more abundant clone is one base away. The CDR3 region has the DNA TGCAGTGCTAGAGGTGAGGGAGTGAGCACAGATACGCAGTATTTT. As protein: CSARGEGVSTDTQYF. This chain connects TRBV20-1 to TRBJ2-3, with D maybe TRBD2 (5 bases). V dropped 1 base and J dropped 0 bases, with 11 bases sitting between them. The CDR3 is 15 residues long. Germline CDR1 reads DFQATT; CDR2 reads SNEGSKA (reference sequence).

The genes are TRBV20-1 and TRBJ2-7, with D tentatively TRBD2 (6 bases). The V gene's germline CDR1 is DFQATT and CDR2 SNEGSKA (reference sequence). Between the trimmed V and J ends, which lost 0 bases and 3 bases, there was a span of 9 bases. CDR3 size: 13 residues. CDR3 region: CSARDRRDYEQYF. CDR3 DNA sequence: TGCAGTGCTAGAGACCGGCGGGACTACGAGCAGTACTTC.

This clonotype is termed medium-sized. CDR3 region: CSVEGGWQGSTYEQYF. DNA for the CDR3: TGCAGCGTTGAAGGAGGGTGGCAAGGCTCTACCTACGAGCAGTACTTC. The chain couples TRBV29-1 to TRBJ2-7, with a possible D match to TRBD2 (5 bases). The CDR3 has 16 residues. With 1 base removed from V and 2 bases from J, the gap between germline ends came to 18 bases. The germline gives CDR1 SQVTM, CDR2 ANQGSEA.

This clonotype was counted ten times or more. This chain uses TRBV7-2 with TRBJ2-7, with 10 bases fitting TRBD2. Germline CDR1 reads SGHTA; CDR2 reads FQGNSA. V trimming: 5 bases; J trimming: 5 bases; junction bases outside the gene matches: 3. There are 13 residues in the CDR3. In nucleotides, the CDR3 is TGTGCCAGCAGCCTAGGACTAGCGGACGAGCAGTACTTC. It yields the protein CASSLGLADEQYF.

This clonotype is categorized as medium-sized. The rearrangement links TRBV20-1 to TRBJ2-1, with 7 bases lining up with TRBD2. With 0 bases clipped from V and 2 bases from J, the junction kept 13 bases outside the gene matches. The germline V gene encodes CDR1 DFQATT and CDR2 SNEGSKA (reference sequence). The CDR3 consists of 18 residues. The DNA for the CDR3 is TGCAGTGCTAGAGATGCGGCGGGAGTGCCAAAACCCTACAATGAGCAGTTCTTC. Its protein is CSARDAAGVPKPYNEQFF.

This chain's CDR3 is CSVESRISYNEQFF. CDR3 DNA sequence: TGCAGCGTTGAAAGTAGGATCTCCTACAATGAGCAGTTCTTC. The J gene is TRBJ2-1, the V gene TRBV29-1; D not resolved. The CDR3 contains 14 residues. V dropped 2 bases and J dropped 0 bases, with 8 bases sitting between them. Germline V gene sequence: CDR1 SQVTM, CDR2 ANQGSEA.

In this sample, this clonotype turned up a few times. The CDR3 protein is CSARVAGLDGTEAFF. The CDR3 DNA reads as TGCAGTGCTAGGGTGGCAGGGCTCGATGGCACTGAAGCTTTCTTT. The J gene is TRBJ1-1, the V gene TRBV20-1; D is perhaps TRBD1 (5 bases). In germline, CDR1 is DFQATT, CDR2 SNEGSKA (reference sequence). V was clipped by 3 bases and J by 4 bases, with 18 bases between them. This CDR3 is built from 15 residues.

J is TRBJ2-7 and V is TRBV20-1; 12 bases line up with TRBD2. V lost 5 bases to trimming and J lost 1 base; unmatched junction nucleotides: 0. Germline CDR1 DFQATT, CDR2 SNEGSKA (reference sequence). The CDR3 covers 13 residues. The CDR3 DNA reads as TGCAGTGCTGGGACTAGCGGGTCCTACGAGCAGTACTTC. Its translation: CSAGTSGSYEQYF.

This clonotype rates as large (0.1 to 1%). This sequence joins TRBV29-1 and TRBJ1-2; D is unclear. CDR3 length: 12 residues. The V gene's germline CDR1 is SQVTM and CDR2 ANQGSEA. V lost 4 bases to trimming and J lost 6 bases, with 12 bases between them. DNA for the CDR3: TGCAGCGTTGCCCGGCCGGAGAATGGCTACACCTTC. Its protein product is CSVARPENGYTF.

By its share, this clonotype is medium-sized. J is TRBJ2-1 and V is TRBV2, with D possibly being TRBD2 (7 bases). V was cut by 8 bases and J by 7 bases, with 18 bases left in between. This CDR3 comprises 14 residues. In germline, CDR1 is SNHLY, CDR2 FYNNEI. CDR3 sequence: CASVREGGKNEQFF. CDR3 DNA sequence: TGTGCCAGCGTTAGGGAGGGGGGTAAGAATGAGCAGTTCTTC.

The V gene is TRBV28, the J gene TRBJ2-7, with D unresolved. CDR3 length equals 13 residues. V dropped 7 bases and J dropped 0 bases, with 10 bases sitting between them. The germline CDR1 and CDR2 sequences are MDHEN and SYDVKM. CDR3 amino acids: CASTPRFSYEQYF. In nucleotides, the CDR3 is TGTGCCAGCACCCCCAGGTTCTCCTACGAGCAGTACTTC.

This clonotype is labeled as medium-sized (0.01 to 0.1%). V and J are TRBV7-2 and TRBJ2-7; D remains unclear. V lost 5 bases to trimming and J lost 2 bases, with 4 bases between them. The CDR3 extends over 11 amino acids. Germline V gene lookup returns CDR1 SGHTA and CDR2 FQGNSA. The CDR3 loop is CASSATYEQYF. DNA for the CDR3: TGTGCCAGCAGCGCTACCTACGAGCAGTACTTC.

The V call is TRBV4-2, the J call TRBJ2-5; 9 positions match TRBD2. V gave up 1 base and J gave up 0 bases; unmatched junction bases: 9. This CDR3 has 18 residues. Germline V gene data show CDR1 as LGHNA and CDR2 as YNFKEQ. CDR3 amino acids: CASSQGLLAGRDQETQYF. The CDR3 coding sequence is TGTGCCAGCAGCCAAGGGTTACTAGCGGGCCGTGACCAAGAGACCCAGTACTTC.